This TCR beta chain stems from a study of post-analysis software for immune sequencing data. Study information: Relapsing-remitting, secondary progressive and progressive-relapsing forms of multiple sclerosis all featured among disease courses. Study results and limitations: The study found TRBV5-6, TRBV5-1 and TRBV20-1 among four to six TRBV segments more frequent in patients than controls. In multiple sclerosis, normalized Chao1 diversity was significantly below that of controls. Clustering by F measure revealed strong co-clustering among samples prepared together in one batch.

Researchers reported that TCR beta cDNA libraries carried unique molecular identifiers. cDNA molecules numbering some 500,000 came from around 1 to 10 million T cells. TCRdb processed the PCR reads anew with MiXCR; each CDR3 protein has one entry. The sample lists hundreds of thousands of distinct CDR3 sequences; 44% were seen once. Germline loops: CDR1 SGHTA, CDR2 FQGNSA. The V segment lost 5 bases and the J segment 8 bases; nucleotides outside the gene matches: 9. This CDR3 contains 16 residues. Notes on this clonotype: Its target is unknown.

The sequenced sample consisted of blood. V is TRBV7-2 and J is TRBJ2-3; 14 bases agree with TRBD2. The receptor was derived from a girl under 18 with multiple sclerosis. CDR3 DNA sequence: TGTGCCAGCAGCCCCGGACTAGCGGGGGGTCCGGGTACGCAGTATTTT. This gives the protein CASSPGLAGGPGTQYF.